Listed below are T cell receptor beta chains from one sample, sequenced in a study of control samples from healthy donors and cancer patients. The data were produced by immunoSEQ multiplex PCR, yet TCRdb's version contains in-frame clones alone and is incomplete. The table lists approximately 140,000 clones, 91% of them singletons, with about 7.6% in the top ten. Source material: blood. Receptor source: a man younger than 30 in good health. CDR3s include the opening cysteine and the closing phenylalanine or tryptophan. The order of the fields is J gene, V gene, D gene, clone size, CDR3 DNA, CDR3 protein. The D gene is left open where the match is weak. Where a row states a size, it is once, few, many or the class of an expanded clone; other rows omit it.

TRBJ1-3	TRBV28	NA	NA	TGTGCCAGCAGTTTAGTAGGGGAAGGTGGAAACACCATATATTTT	CASSLVGEGGNTIYF
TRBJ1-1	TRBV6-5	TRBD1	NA	TGTGCCAGCAGTTACTCCGGGACAGGGACCAAAGCTTTCTTT	CASSYSGTGTKAFF
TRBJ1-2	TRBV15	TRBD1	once	TGTGCCACCAGCGGATGGGACAGGGGGTTGGAGTATGGCTACACCTTC	CATSGWDRGLEYGYTF
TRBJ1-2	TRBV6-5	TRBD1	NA	TGTGCCAGCAGTTACTCGACAGGGGGTGGCTACACCTTC	CASSYSTGGGYTF
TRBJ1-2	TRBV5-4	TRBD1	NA	TGTGCCAGCAGCTCGACAGGGAACTATGGCTACACCTTC	CASSSTGNYGYTF
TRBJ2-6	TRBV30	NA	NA	TGTGCCTGGGGTTTTGGGGCCAACGTCCTGACTTTC	CAWGFGANVLTF
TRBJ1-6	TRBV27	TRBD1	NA	TGTGCCAGCAGCACGGGACAGGGTCTACACTTT	CASSTGQGLHF
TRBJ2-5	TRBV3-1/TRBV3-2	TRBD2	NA	TGTGCCAGCAGCCGCACTGGACTAGCGGGGGGGGAGACCCAGTACTTC	CASSRTGLAGGETQYF
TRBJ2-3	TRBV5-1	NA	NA	TGCGCCAGCAGCTTGATGTCTAGCACAGATACGCAGTATTTT	CASSLMSSTDTQYF
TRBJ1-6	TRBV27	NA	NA	TGTGCCAGCAGTTTTAGGGAGATCTCCTATAATTCACCCCTCCACTTT	CASSFREISYNSPLHF
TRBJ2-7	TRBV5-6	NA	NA	TGTGCCAGCAGCTTTTCCCGGGGCGAGCAGTACTTC	CASSFSRGEQYF
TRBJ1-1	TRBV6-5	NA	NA	TGTGCCAGCAGTTACGGTCCGAGCAACACTGAAGCTTTCTTT	CASSYGPSNTEAFF
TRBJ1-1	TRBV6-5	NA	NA	TGTGCCAGCAGTTCCAGGGTCGGTGGGAACACTGAAGCTTTCTTT	CASSSRVGGNTEAFF
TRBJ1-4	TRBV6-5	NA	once	TGTGCCAGCAGTTCCGTACAGAGTAATGAAAAACTGTTTTTT	CASSSVQSNEKLFF
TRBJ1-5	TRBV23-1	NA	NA	TGCGCCAGCAGTGACCAGCCCCAGCATTTT	CASSDQPQHF
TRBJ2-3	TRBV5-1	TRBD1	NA	TGCGCCAGCAGCTTGTCGACAGGGACGGCAGATACGCAGTATTTT	CASSLSTGTADTQYF
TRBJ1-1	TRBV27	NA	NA	TGTGCCAGCAGTCTAGGGTGGGGCTCGAACACTGAAGCTTTCTTT	CASSLGWGSNTEAFF
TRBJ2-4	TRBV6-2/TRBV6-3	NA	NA	TGTGCCAGCAGTCCCCTTGTAGTTGCCAAAAACATTCAGTACTTC	CASSPLVVAKNIQYF
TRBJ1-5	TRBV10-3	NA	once	TGTGCCATCAGTCGGGACGGTCCAAATCAGCCCCAGCATTTT	CAISRDGPNQPQHF
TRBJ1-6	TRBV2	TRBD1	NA	TGTGCCAGCAGTCAGGGGGGGGATTCACCCCTCCACTTT	CASSQGGDSPLHF
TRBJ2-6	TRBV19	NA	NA	TGTGCCAGTAGTATGTACTACAGATCCCAAAACTCTGGGGCCAACGTCCTGACTTTC	CASSMYYRSQNSGANVLTF
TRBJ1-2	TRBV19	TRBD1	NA	TGTGCCAGTAGTACCCGGACCGGGACAGACGATGGCTACACCTTC	CASSTRTGTDDGYTF
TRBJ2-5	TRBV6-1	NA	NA	TGTGCCAGCAGTCACCGCTGGGGGGAGCAAGAGACCCAGTACTTC	CASSHRWGEQETQYF
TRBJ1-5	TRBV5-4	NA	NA	TGTGCCAGCAGTCGGATCCCCGGGGAGCCCCAGCATTTT	CASSRIPGEPQHF
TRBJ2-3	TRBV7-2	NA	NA	TGTGCCAGCAGCTTGTGGGGCCCCTTTCGAAGCACAGATACGCAGTATTTT	CASSLWGPFRSTDTQYF
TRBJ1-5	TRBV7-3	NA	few	TGTGCCAGCAGCCCACAGGGAGTTGGCAATCAGCCCCAGCATTTT	CASSPQGVGNQPQHF
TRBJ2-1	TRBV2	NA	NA	TGTGCCAGCAGTGAAGAGATCCGTTCGCAGTTCTTC	CASSEEIRSQFF
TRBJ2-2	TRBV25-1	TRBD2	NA	TGTGCCAGCAGTGAACTGAAGCGGGGTAACACCGGGGAGCTGTTTTTT	CASSELKRGNTGELFF
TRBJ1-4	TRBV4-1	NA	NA	TGCGCCAGCAGCCAAAGCCCCCAAGGCGAAAAACTGTTTTTT	CASSQSPQGEKLFF
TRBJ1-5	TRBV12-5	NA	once	TGTGCTAGTGGCCCTTCTACAGGACAGCCCCAGCATTTT	CASGPSTGQPQHF
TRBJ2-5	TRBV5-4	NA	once	TGTGCCAGCAGCTTGCGTTCGGTGGCTGAAGAGACCCAGTACTTC	CASSLRSVAEETQYF
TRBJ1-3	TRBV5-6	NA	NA	TGTGCCAGCAGCTGGACGGGAGGAAACACCATATATTTT	CASSWTGGNTIYF
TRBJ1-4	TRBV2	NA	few	TGTGCCAGCAGTGTTGGGGCAGGAAGGGAAAAACTGTTTTTT	CASSVGAGREKLFF
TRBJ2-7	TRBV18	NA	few	TGTGCCAGCTCACAGACATCGCCGCCCTACGAGCAGTACTTC	CASSQTSPPYEQYF
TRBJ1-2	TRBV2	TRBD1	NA	TGTGCCAGCATGGGCTACAGGGGCACTAACTATGGCTACACCTTC	CASMGYRGTNYGYTF
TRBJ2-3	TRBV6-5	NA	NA	TGTGCCAGCAGTCCGGGGTTGGACACAGATACGCAGTATTTT	CASSPGLDTDTQYF
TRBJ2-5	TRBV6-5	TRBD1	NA	TGTGCCAGCAGGGGCCCGGGACAGGGTTGGGAGACCCAGTACTTC	CASRGPGQGWETQYF